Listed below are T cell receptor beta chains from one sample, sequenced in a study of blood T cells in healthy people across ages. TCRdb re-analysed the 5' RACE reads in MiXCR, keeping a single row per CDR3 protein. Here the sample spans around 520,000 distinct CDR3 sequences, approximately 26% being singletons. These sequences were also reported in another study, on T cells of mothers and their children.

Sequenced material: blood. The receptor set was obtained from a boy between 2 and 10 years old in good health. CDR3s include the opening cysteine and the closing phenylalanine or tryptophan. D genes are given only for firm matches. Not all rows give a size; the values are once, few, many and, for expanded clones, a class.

DNA: TGTGCCAGCAGTTACGGGGGAGGGAACCACTACGAGCAGTACTTC; CDR3: CASSYGGGNHYEQYF; D: TRBD2; V: TRBV27; size: few; J: TRBJ2-7
DNA: TGCGCCAGCAGCTTGGCGTGGGGCGCCGGCTATGGCTACACCTTC; CDR3: CASSLAWGAGYGYTF; D: .; V: TRBV5-1; size: few; J: TRBJ1-2
DNA: TGTGCCAGCAGTTACTCGTGGACTAGCCCTTTCCGTGAGCAGTTCTTC; CDR3: CASSYSWTSPFREQFF; D: TRBD2; V: TRBV6-5; size: few; J: TRBJ2-1
DNA: TGCGCCAGCAGCTCGCGGGACAGGAGGGGAGAGACCCAGTACTTC; CDR3: CASSSRDRRGETQYF; D: TRBD1; V: TRBV5-1; size: few; J: TRBJ2-5
DNA: TGCGCCAGCAGCCAGAATACAGGGGGCAAAGGGCCCTACGAGCAGTACTTC; CDR3: CASSQNTGGKGPYEQYF; D: TRBD1; V: TRBV4-3; size: .; J: TRBJ2-7
DNA: TGTGCCACCGGACAGGAGCGGGACTCACCCCTCCACTTT; CDR3: CATGQERDSPLHF; D: TRBD1; V: TRBV6-1; size: few; J: TRBJ1-6
DNA: TGCAGTGCTAGGCGCTCGCGGGGGGACAATGAGCAGTTCTTC; CDR3: CSARRSRGDNEQFF; D: TRBD2; V: TRBV20-1; size: .; J: TRBJ2-1
DNA: TGTGCCAGCAAGGAGGAGTGGGGTGCCGGGCATGAGCAGTTCTTC; CDR3: CASKEEWGAGHEQFF; D: .; V: TRBV6-5; size: few; J: TRBJ2-1
DNA: TGTGCCAGCAGCTTAGGGTGGGGCCGAAGCACAGATACGCAGTATTTT; CDR3: CASSLGWGRSTDTQYF; D: .; V: TRBV7-6; size: .; J: TRBJ2-3
DNA: TGCAGTGCTAGTATGCGAACCTACGAGCAGTACTTC; CDR3: CSASMRTYEQYF; D: .; V: TRBV20-1; size: few; J: TRBJ2-7
DNA: TGTGCCAGCAGCTTCGGGGACAGGGCCTACGAGCAGTACTTC; CDR3: CASSFGDRAYEQYF; D: TRBD1; V: TRBV5-6; size: .; J: TRBJ2-7
DNA: TGCGCCAGCAGTAGGATGGCAGACTCCTACGAGCAGTACTTC; CDR3: CASSRMADSYEQYF; D: .; V: TRBV5-1; size: few; J: TRBJ2-7
DNA: TGCGCCAGCAGCTTGGAATACGGGGGGACAAATACGCAGTATTTT; CDR3: CASSLEYGGTNTQYF; D: .; V: TRBV5-1; size: .; J: TRBJ2-3
DNA: TGCAGCGTTGTATTAGGGACTAGCGGTATACCCGAGCAGTTCTTC; CDR3: CSVVLGTSGIPEQFF; D: TRBD2; V: TRBV29-1; size: .; J: TRBJ2-1
DNA: TGTGCCAGCAGCCAGGTACTAGAAACCGGGGAGCTGTTTTTT; CDR3: CASSQVLETGELFF; D: .; V: TRBV4-2; size: few; J: TRBJ2-2
DNA: TGCGCCAGCAGCCCAACCCCCGGGACAGCCACTTACGAGCAGTACTTC; CDR3: CASSPTPGTATYEQYF; D: TRBD1; V: TRBV4-1; size: .; J: TRBJ2-7
DNA: TGCAGCGTTCAAGGGGGAAACACCATATATTTT; CDR3: CSVQGGNTIYF; D: .; V: TRBV29-1; size: .; J: TRBJ1-3
DNA: TGCTGCGTCCCTAGCGGGGGTTACGAGCAGTTCTTC; CDR3: CCVPSGGYEQFF; D: TRBD2; V: TRBV29-1; size: once; J: TRBJ2-1
DNA: TGTGCCAGCAGTTACTCGGCGGCAGGGACCTACGAGCAGTACTTC; CDR3: CASSYSAAGTYEQYF; D: .; V: TRBV6-5; size: .; J: TRBJ2-7
DNA: TGTGCCAGCAGCTCATTGGGACTCCAAGAGACCCAGTACTTC; CDR3: CASSSLGLQETQYF; D: .; V: TRBV13; size: few; J: TRBJ2-5
DNA: TGTGCCAGCAGCGTGATGTGGAACACTGAAGCTTTCTTT; CDR3: CASSVMWNTEAFF; D: .; V: TRBV14; size: .; J: TRBJ1-1
DNA: TGTGCCAGCAGTGAAAGAGGGACAGGTGACGGCTACACCTTC; CDR3: CASSERGTGDGYTF; D: TRBD1; V: TRBV6-1; size: few; J: TRBJ1-2
DNA: TGCAGTGCCCTTACCGGGACAGGGATCTTAGAGACCCAGTACTTC; CDR3: CSALTGTGILETQYF; D: TRBD1; V: TRBV20-1; size: .; J: TRBJ2-5
DNA: TGCGCCAGCAGCCTAGGACAGTACGCCATCCTTCCAGAAGCTTTCTTT; CDR3: CASSLGQYAILPEAFF; D: .; V: TRBV5-1; size: few; J: TRBJ1-1
DNA: TGTGCCAGCAGCCGGACAGGGTTAACCTACGAGCAGTACTTC; CDR3: CASSRTGLTYEQYF; D: TRBD1; V: TRBV7-8; size: .; J: TRBJ2-7
DNA: TGTGCCAGCAGCGTAAACACGGGGGCCGGTCACACCGGGGAGCTGTTTTTT; CDR3: CASSVNTGAGHTGELFF; D: .; V: TRBV9; size: .; J: TRBJ2-2
DNA: TGCAGCGTTGGAGTGGGGGGCCGGGGAGAGACCCAGTACTTC; CDR3: CSVGVGGRGETQYF; D: .; V: TRBV29-1; size: few; J: TRBJ2-5
DNA: TGTGCCAGCAGTCCGGCCCGAGGGGAGACCCAGTACTTC; CDR3: CASSPARGETQYF; D: .; V: TRBV5-4; size: few; J: TRBJ2-5
DNA: TGTGCCATCAGTGGGGAAGCGGGAGTGTTCACCGGGGAGCTGTTTTTT; CDR3: CAISGEAGVFTGELFF; D: TRBD2; V: TRBV10-3; size: .; J: TRBJ2-2
DNA: TGTGCCAACAGTTCTCGACGAACTTGGTACCAAGAGACCCAGTACTTC; CDR3: CANSSRRTWYQETQYF; D: .; V: TRBV6-2/TRBV6-3; size: .; J: TRBJ2-5
DNA: TGCAGTGCTCCATCTTGGGGCGGCGGGAGGGCCCTGGAATTC; CDR3: CSAPSWGGGRALEF; D: TRBD2; V: TRBV20-1; size: .; J: TRBJ2-5
DNA: TGTGCCAGCAGCTTAGGCCTAGCGCGTGGGGGGACCCAGTACTTC; CDR3: CASSLGLARGGTQYF; D: .; V: TRBV7-2; size: few; J: TRBJ2-5
DNA: TGCAGCGGGAAAGCGGGAGAGTATCCCTACGAGCAGTACTTC; CDR3: CSGKAGEYPYEQYF; D: TRBD2; V: TRBV29-1; size: few; J: TRBJ2-7
DNA: TGTGCCGGCTCCTCGTTGGCGGGTGGCAATGAGCAGTTCTTC; CDR3: CAGSSLAGGNEQFF; D: .; V: TRBV2; size: .; J: TRBJ2-1
DNA: TGTGCCAGCAGCTTCGGGTCCCTAGAGACCCAGTACTTC; CDR3: CASSFGSLETQYF; D: .; V: TRBV7-8; size: .; J: TRBJ2-5
DNA: TGTGCCAGCTTCAGGGGTGGCTATGGCTACACCTTC; CDR3: CASFRGGYGYTF; D: .; V: TRBV7-9; size: .; J: TRBJ1-2
DNA: TGCGCCAGCAGCTCGGGGACAGGAACCTATGGCTACACCTTC; CDR3: CASSSGTGTYGYTF; D: TRBD1; V: TRBV5-1; size: .; J: TRBJ1-2
DNA: TGCAGTGCTAGTACCAGGGCCATACAAGAGACCCAGTACTTC; CDR3: CSASTRAIQETQYF; D: .; V: TRBV20-1; size: few; J: TRBJ2-5
DNA: TGTGCCAGCAGCTTAACCGTCGCAGATACGCAGTATTTT; CDR3: CASSLTVADTQYF; D: .; V: TRBV11-2; size: many; J: TRBJ2-3
DNA: TGTGCCAGCAGTCAACCGGGACAGGGGTATGAAAAACTGTTTTTT; CDR3: CASSQPGQGYEKLFF; D: TRBD1; V: TRBV6-6; size: many; J: TRBJ1-4
DNA: TGTGCCAGCAGTTTGCGTGGACAGGGGGCCTACGAGCAGTACTTC; CDR3: CASSLRGQGAYEQYF; D: TRBD1; V: TRBV12-3/TRBV12-4; size: few; J: TRBJ2-7